The 19 T cell receptor beta chains below come from one sample, sequenced in a study of T cell repertoires in cytomegalovirus infection (dated by TCRdb to between 2017 and 2020). The sequencer was an Illumina HiSeq 1500. Starting from the raw public reads, TCRdb applied fastp trimming at Q25, assembled clones with MiXCR and retained in-frame beta chains. All rows with the same CDR3 protein become a single entry with the most common DNA and genes. A total of over 150,000 distinct CDR3 sequences appear in this sample, about 21% of them only once. The ten largest clones add up to under 3.5% of the sample. The material sequenced was PBMCs. The receptors derive from a human donor in good health (CMV status not recorded). Some clones in this sample may be carry-over from other donors' samples.

This clonotype appeared a few times. The rearrangement links TRBV7-9 to TRBJ2-2, with D maybe TRBD2 (6 bases). The CDR3 consists of 14 residues. V lost 5 bases to trimming and J lost 7 bases, with 14 bases between them. The germline V gene encodes CDR1 SEHNR and CDR2 FQNEAQ (reference sequence). The CDR3 region is CASSPHGGDGELFF. In DNA form, the CDR3 reads TGTGCCAGCAGCCCTCATGGAGGGGACGGGGAGCTGTTTTTT.

This chain links TRBV6-6 with TRBJ1-1; D remains unclear. The ends were cut back, 2 bases at V and 5 bases at J, with 9 bases in the middle. CDR3 length: 13 residues. Germline values: CDR1 MNHNY, CDR2 SVGAGI (reference sequence). The CDR3: CASSYEVETEAFF. CDR3 in DNA: TGTGCCAGCAGTTACGAGGTGGAAACTGAAGCTTTCTTT.

Sample share makes this clonotype medium-sized (0.01 to 0.1%). This sequence joins TRBV7-8 and TRBJ1-1, with D uncertain. CDR3 length equals 13 residues. V was clipped by 1 base and J by 3 bases, with 6 bases between them. Germline loops: CDR1 SGHVS, CDR2 FQNEAQ. For the CDR3, the DNA is TGTGCCAGCAGCTTAGACGCCGACACTGAAGCTTTCTTT. It specifies CASSLDADTEAFF.

This clonotype was observed at least ten times. The chain links TRBV7-2 to TRBJ2-1, with 11 positions matching TRBD2. CDR1 and CDR2 (germline): SGHTA, FQGNSA. Trimming cost V 4 bases and J 6 bases; bases outside gene matches: 5. This CDR3 contains 15 residues. The CDR3 DNA sequence: TGTGCCAGCAGCTCAGGACTAGCGGGCTTCAATGAGCAGTTCTTC. The encoded protein is CASSSGLAGFNEQFF. Using reference TRBV7-2 and TRBJ2-1 for the parts outside the CDR3, the full variable domain is GAGVSQSPSNKVTEKGKDVELRCDPISGHTALYWYRQSLGQGLEFLIYFQGNSAPDKSGLPSDRFSAERTGGSVSTLTIQRTQQEDSAVYLCASSSGLAGFNEQFFGPGTRLTVL.

The chain carries TRBV4-2 and TRBJ2-7; 10 bases match TRBD2. The CDR3 contains 16 residues. J was trimmed by 1 base and V by 3 bases; bases with no gene match: 6. In germline, CDR1 is LGHNA, CDR2 YNFKEQ. Here the CDR3 reads CASSHATSGPSYEQYF. In nucleotides, the CDR3 is TGTGCCAGCAGCCACGCGACTAGCGGGCCATCCTACGAGCAGTACTTC.

The J gene is TRBJ2-7, the V gene TRBV20-1; D perhaps matches TRBD2 (7 bases). The CDR3 contains 13 residues. The V and J ends lost 6 bases and 4 bases respectively, with 16 bases between them. Germline V lookup: CDR1 DFQATT, CDR2 SNEGSKA (reference sequence). The CDR3 loop reads CSATLGGEYEQYF. The CDR3 DNA reads as TGCAGTGCCACCCTAGGGGGGGAATACGAGCAGTACTTC.

This clonotype was detected ten times or more. The genes are TRBV4-1 and TRBJ2-6; D is undetermined. The V end lost 4 bases, the J end lost 3 bases, and 10 bases lay between the germline ends. CDR1 MGHRA and CDR2 YSYEKL come from the germline V gene. The CDR3 length is 15 residues. This chain's CDR3 is CASSLEDGGANVLTF. As DNA, the CDR3 is TGCGCCAGCAGCCTTGAGGACGGTGGGGCCAACGTCCTGACTTTC.

V usage is TRBV6-2 or TRBV6-3 and J usage is TRBJ1-1; TRBD1 matches 9 bases. The CDR3 contains 13 residues. V lost 9 bases, J lost 2 bases, and 4 bases stayed unmatched. Germline V lookup: CDR1 MNHEY, CDR2 SVGEGT. The CDR3 loop reads CASLQGANTEAFF. The CDR3 DNA follows: TGTGCCAGTCTACAGGGGGCCAACACTGAAGCTTTCTTT.

V usage is TRBV27 and J usage is TRBJ1-4, with 7 bases lining up with TRBD1. V was pared by 3 bases and J by 6 bases, with 4 bases of the junction left unmatched. The CDR3 sequence is 14 residues long. CDR1 is MNHEY and CDR2 is SMNVEV in the germline V gene (reference sequence). CDR3 nucleotide sequence: TGTGCCAGCAGTTTCTCCGGGACAGATGAAAAACTGTTTTTT. Its translation is CASSFSGTDEKLFF.

In its sample, this clonotype was seen a few times. This chain links TRBV29-1 with TRBJ2-2, with 8 bases fitting TRBD1. Germline loops: CDR1 SQVTM, CDR2 ANQGSEA. The CDR3 runs to 12 residues. The V and J ends lost 6 bases and 6 bases, in that order; junction bases with no gene match: 3. CDR3 in amino acids: CSVYRGSGELFF. In DNA, the CDR3 is TGCAGCGTGTACAGGGGGTCCGGGGAGCTGTTTTTT.

This clonotype has more than one count but fewer than ten. This chain links TRBV20-1 with TRBJ2-1; D might be TRBD1 or TRBD2, each matching 5 bases. Looked up from germline, CDR1 is DFQATT and CDR2 is SNEGSKA (reference sequence). This CDR3 has 14 amino acids. CDR3 in amino acids: CSTRVGDGYNEQFF. Written as DNA, the CDR3 is TGCAGCACTAGAGTGGGGGACGGCTACAATGAGCAGTTCTTC.

This clonotype has only a few counts. The chain employs TRBV14 and TRBJ1-3; 10 nucleotides line up with TRBD1. Germline assignment: CDR1 SGHDN and CDR2 FVKESK. This CDR3 spans 16 amino acids. V was pared by 3 bases and J by 4 bases, with 6 bases of the junction left unmatched. Here the CDR3 reads CASSQPGQGFGNTIYF. CDR3 DNA: TGTGCCAGCAGCCAGCCGGGACAGGGGTTCGGAAACACCATATATTTT.

The rearrangement links TRBV5-5 to TRBJ1-6, with 10 bases matching TRBD1. The CDR3 is 15 amino acids. V shed 3 bases, J shed 9 bases, and the junction held 6 bases outside the gene matches. Looked up from germline, CDR1 is SGHKS and CDR2 is YYEKEE (reference sequence). The chain's CDR3 is CASSSAGTGVSPLHF. The CDR3 region has the DNA TGTGCCAGCAGCTCGGCCGGGACAGGGGTTTCACCCCTCCACTTT.

This clonotype was recorded a few times. The V and J genes are TRBV20-1 and TRBJ2-5; 8 bases are shared with TRBD1. The CDR3 covers 12 residues. Germline values: CDR1 DFQATT, CDR2 SNEGSKA (reference sequence). The V and J ends lost 5 bases and 5 bases, in that order; junction bases with no gene match: 4. This chain's CDR3 is CSAQTGVETQYF. The CDR3 DNA is TGCAGTGCTCAGACAGGGGTGGAGACCCAGTACTTC.

Judged by abundance, this clonotype is medium-sized (0.01 to 0.1%). The gene calls are TRBV7-9 and TRBJ1-1; D gene uncertain. The CDR3 is 14 residues long. CDR1 and CDR2 from the germline V gene are SEHNR and FQNEAQ (reference sequence). Trimming left V 5 bases short and J 0 bases short, with 10 bases between. For the CDR3, the DNA is TGTGCCAGCAGCCGAGAGAACTTGAACACTGAAGCTTTCTTT. Translated, it gives CASSRENLNTEAFF.

The genes are TRBV11-3 and TRBJ2-2, with TRBD2 matching 8 bases. Germline-derived CDR1 and CDR2 are SGHNT and YENEEA. The CDR3 extends over 20 amino acids. The V and J ends lost 5 bases and 3 bases, in that order; junction bases with no gene match: 20. The CDR3 sequence: CASSAGKPGRAGGDTGELFF. The CDR3 bases are TGTGCCAGCAGCGCTGGGAAACCGGGACGCGCGGGGGGTGACACCGGGGAGCTGTTTTTT.

This clonotype was detected a few times. The gene calls are TRBV7-2 and TRBJ1-6; a possible D gene is TRBD1 (6 bases). Germline values: CDR1 SGHTA, CDR2 FQGNSA. V was pared by 5 bases and J by 3 bases, with 14 bases between. This CDR3 is built from 16 residues. The CDR3 region is CASSRYGQIYNSPLHF. Written as DNA, the CDR3 is TGTGCCAGCAGCCGCTATGGACAGATCTATAATTCACCCCTCCACTTT.

V is TRBV11-3 and J is TRBJ2-7; 10 bases match TRBD1. Germline V lookup: CDR1 SGHNT, CDR2 YENEEA. The CDR3 sequence is 16 residues long. With 4 bases clipped from V and 0 bases from J, the junction kept 6 bases outside the gene matches. The CDR3 protein is CASSSRGQGRSYEQYF. CDR3 DNA: TGTGCCAGCAGCTCGCGGGGACAGGGGCGCTCCTACGAGCAGTACTTC.

This clonotype was picked up many times. The chain combines TRBV7-2 with TRBJ2-5, with TRBD2 matching over 9 bases. CDR3 length: 14 amino acids. The V and J ends lost 5 bases and 4 bases, in that order; junction bases with no gene match: 5. Germline CDR1 and CDR2: SGHTA and FQGNSA. The CDR3 spells CASSRSGSRETQYF. The CDR3 bases are TGTGCCAGCAGCCGTAGCGGGAGCAGAGAGACCCAGTACTTC.